The table lists the clone carrying this T cell receptor beta chain with many counts. Its antigen is not known. The read falls 3 residues short of the CDR3 end, and the missing part is taken from the germline J gene. Blood samples were heparinized, about 4.5 to 8.5 ml per donor. This sample is part of a study of T cell clonality in common variable immunodeficiency. General study findings and limits: Reportedly, TCR beta sequences from common variable immunodeficiency showed fewer deletions and N-nucleotide insertions.

This CDR3 is built from 15 residues. V lost 3 bases to trimming and J lost 5 bases, with 17 bases between them. The germline CDR1 and CDR2 sequences are GTSNPN and SVGIG (reference sequence). The data were produced by immunoSEQ multiplex PCR, yet TCRdb's version contains in-frame clones alone and is incomplete. The repertoire consists of about 37,000 clones, none detected only once. This TCR derives from a person between 18 and 75 years old in good health. The chain couples TRBV30 to TRBJ2-1; tentatively, D is TRBD2 (5 bases). Sequenced input: peripheral blood mononuclear cells. Incomplete CDR3 DNA: TGTGCCTGGAGGTCTACTAGATCCTCTGACAATGAG. Translation: CAWRSTRSSDNE. From start to end, the CDR3 is CAWRSTRSSDNEQFF.